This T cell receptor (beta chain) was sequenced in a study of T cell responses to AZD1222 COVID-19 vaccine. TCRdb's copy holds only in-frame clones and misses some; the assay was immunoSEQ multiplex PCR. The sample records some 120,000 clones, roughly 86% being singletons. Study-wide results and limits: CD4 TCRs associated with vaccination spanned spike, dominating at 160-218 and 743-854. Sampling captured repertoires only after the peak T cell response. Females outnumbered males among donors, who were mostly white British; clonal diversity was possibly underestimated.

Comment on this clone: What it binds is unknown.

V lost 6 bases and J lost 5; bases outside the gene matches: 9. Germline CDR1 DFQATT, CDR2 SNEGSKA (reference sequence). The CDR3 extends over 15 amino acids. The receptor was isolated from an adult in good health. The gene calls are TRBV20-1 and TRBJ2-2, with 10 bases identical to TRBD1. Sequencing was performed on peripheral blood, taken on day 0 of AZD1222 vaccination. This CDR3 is CSASGGTGVTGELFF. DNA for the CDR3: TGCAGTGCGAGTGGCGGGACAGGGGTTACCGGGGAGCTGTTTTTT.